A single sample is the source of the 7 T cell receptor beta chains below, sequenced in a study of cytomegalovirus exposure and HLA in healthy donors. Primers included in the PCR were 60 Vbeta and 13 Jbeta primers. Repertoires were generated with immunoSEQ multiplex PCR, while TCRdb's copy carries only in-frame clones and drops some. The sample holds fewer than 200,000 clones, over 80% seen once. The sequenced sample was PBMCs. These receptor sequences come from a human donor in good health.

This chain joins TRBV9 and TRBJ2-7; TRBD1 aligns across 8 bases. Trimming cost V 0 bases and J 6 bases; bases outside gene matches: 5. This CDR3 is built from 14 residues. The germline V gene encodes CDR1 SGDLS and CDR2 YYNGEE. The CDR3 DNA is TGTGCCAGCAGCGTAGATCAGGGGGCCGGCGAGCAGTACTTC. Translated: CASSVDQGAGEQYF.

Here the CDR3 reads CASSEVGQGYEQYF. CDR3 nucleotides: TGTGCCAGCAGTGAAGTCGGACAGGGGTACGAGCAGTACTTC. The chain joins TRBV6-1 to TRBJ2-7; 9 nucleotides agree with TRBD1. CDR1 and CDR2 from the germline V gene are MNHNS and SASEGT. CDR3 length equals 14 residues. After removal of 1 base from V and 4 bases from J, the junction contained 2 bases not matched to a gene.

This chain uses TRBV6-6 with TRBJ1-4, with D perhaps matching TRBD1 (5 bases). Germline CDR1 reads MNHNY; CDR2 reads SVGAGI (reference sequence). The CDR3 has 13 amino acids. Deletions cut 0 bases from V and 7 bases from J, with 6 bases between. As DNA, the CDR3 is TGTGCCAGCAGTTACTCTAGGGGTGAAAAACTGTTTTTT. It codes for CASSYSRGEKLFF.

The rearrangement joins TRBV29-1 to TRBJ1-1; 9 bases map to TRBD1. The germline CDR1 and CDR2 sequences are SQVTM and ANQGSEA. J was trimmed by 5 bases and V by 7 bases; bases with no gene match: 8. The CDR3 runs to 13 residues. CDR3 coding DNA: TGCAGCGCTAACCGACAGGGGGTAACTGAAGCTTTCTTT. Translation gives CSANRQGVTEAFF.

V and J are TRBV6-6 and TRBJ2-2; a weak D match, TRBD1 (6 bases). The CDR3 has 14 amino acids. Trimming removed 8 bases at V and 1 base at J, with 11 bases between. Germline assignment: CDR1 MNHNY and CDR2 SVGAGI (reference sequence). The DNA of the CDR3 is TGTGCCAGCGTTGGACAGCTGAACACCGGGGAGCTGTTTTTT. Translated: CASVGQLNTGELFF.

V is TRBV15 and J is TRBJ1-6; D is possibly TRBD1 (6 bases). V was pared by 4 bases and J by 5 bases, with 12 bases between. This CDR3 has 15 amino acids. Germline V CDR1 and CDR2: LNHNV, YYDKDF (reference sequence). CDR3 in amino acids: CATSKGQRDNSPLHF. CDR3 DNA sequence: TGTGCCACCAGCAAAGGACAGAGGGATAATTCACCCCTCCACTTT.

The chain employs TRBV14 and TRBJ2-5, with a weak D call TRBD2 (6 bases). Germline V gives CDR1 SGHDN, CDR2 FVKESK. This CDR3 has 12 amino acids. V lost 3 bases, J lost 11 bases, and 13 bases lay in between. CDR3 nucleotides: TGTGCCAGCAGCCACACCGGGACTTCTCAGTACTTC. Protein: CASSHTGTSQYF.